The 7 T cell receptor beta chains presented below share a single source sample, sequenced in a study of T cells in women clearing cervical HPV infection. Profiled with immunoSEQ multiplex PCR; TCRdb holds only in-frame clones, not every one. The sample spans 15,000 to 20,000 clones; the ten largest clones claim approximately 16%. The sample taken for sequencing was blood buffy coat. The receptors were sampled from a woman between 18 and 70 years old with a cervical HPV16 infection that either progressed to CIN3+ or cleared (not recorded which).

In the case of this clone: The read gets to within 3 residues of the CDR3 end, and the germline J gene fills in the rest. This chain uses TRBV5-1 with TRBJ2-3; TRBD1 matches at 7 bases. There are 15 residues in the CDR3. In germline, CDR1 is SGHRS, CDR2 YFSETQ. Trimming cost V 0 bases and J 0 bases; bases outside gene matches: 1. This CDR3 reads CASSLGQGSTDTQYF. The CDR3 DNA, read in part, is TGCGCCAGCAGCTTGGGACAGGGTAGCACAGATACG. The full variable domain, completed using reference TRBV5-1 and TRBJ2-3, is KAGVTQTPRYLIKTRGQQVTLSCSPISGHRSVSWYQQTPGQGLQFLFEYFSETQRNKGNFPGRFSGRQFSNSRSEMNVSTLELGDSALYLCASSLGQGSTDTQYFGPGTRLTVL.

The CDR3 bases that were read are TGTGCCTGGAGGGACGGACAGGGGGCCTACTCACCA. This sequence encodes CAWRDGQGAYSP. In full, the CDR3 reads CAWRDGQGAYSPLFF. The chain is built from TRBV30 and TRBJ1-4; TRBD1 aligns across 11 bases. Read data end 3 residues before the CDR3 end; the end is taken from the germline J gene. This CDR3 has 15 amino acids. In germline, CDR1 is GTSNPN, CDR2 SVGIG (reference sequence).

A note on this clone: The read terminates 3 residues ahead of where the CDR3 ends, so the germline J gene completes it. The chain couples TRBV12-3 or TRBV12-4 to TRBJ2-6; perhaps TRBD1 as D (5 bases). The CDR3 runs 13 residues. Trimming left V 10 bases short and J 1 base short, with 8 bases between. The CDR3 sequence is CAIRGSGANVLTF. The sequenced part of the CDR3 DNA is TGTGCCATTAGGGGTTCTGGGGCCAACGTC.

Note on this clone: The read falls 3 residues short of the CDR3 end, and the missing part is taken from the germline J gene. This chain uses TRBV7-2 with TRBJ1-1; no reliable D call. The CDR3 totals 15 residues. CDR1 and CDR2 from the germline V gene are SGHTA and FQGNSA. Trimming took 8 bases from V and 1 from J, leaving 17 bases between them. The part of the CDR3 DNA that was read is TGTGCCAGCCGAAGGGCAACTCATGGGAACACTGAA. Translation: CASRRATHGNTE. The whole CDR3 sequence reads CASRRATHGNTEAFF.

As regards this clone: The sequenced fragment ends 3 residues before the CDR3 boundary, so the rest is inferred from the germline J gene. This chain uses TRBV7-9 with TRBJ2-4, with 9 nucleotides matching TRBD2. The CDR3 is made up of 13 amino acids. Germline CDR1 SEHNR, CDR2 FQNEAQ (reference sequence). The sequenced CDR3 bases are TGTGCCCTAACTAGCGGGCGAGACAGGGTT. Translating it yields CALTSGRDRV. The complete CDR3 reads CALTSGRDRVQYF. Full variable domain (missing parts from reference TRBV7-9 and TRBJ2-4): DTGVSQNPRHKITKRGQNVTFRCDPISEHNRLYWYRQTLGQGPEFLTYFQNEAQLEKSRLLSDRFSAERPKGSFSTLEIQRTEQGDSAMYLCALTSGRDRVQYFGAGTRLSVL.

The DNA read from the CDR3 is TGTGCCAGCAGCTCCCCGGGACAGGTGATCTATGGC. Encoded protein: CASSSPGQVIYG. The whole CDR3 sequence reads CASSSPGQVIYGYTF. The rearrangement joins TRBV7-2 to TRBJ1-2; 8 positions match TRBD1. The read halts 3 residues ahead of the CDR3 end, with the missing end drawn from the germline J gene. The ends lost 4 bases at V and 4 bases at J; junction bases unmatched: 8. Per the germline V gene, CDR1 is SGHTA and CDR2 is FQGNSA. The CDR3 runs to 15 residues. Full variable domain (rest looked up from reference TRBV7-2 and TRBJ1-2): GAGVSQSPSNKVTEKGKDVELRCDPISGHTALYWYRQSLGQGLEFLIYFQGNSAPDKSGLPSDRFSAERTGGSVSTLTIQRTQQEDSAVYLCASSSPGQVIYGYTFGSGTRLTVV.

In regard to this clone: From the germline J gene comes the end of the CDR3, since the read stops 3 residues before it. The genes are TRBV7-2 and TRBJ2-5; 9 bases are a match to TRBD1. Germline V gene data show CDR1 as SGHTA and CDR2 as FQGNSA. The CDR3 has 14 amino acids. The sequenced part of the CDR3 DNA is TGTGCCAGCAGCTCGGGACAGGGCTTAGATACC. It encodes CASSSGQGLDT. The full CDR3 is CASSSGQGLDTQYF.